This is a list of T cell receptor beta chains from one sample in a study of blood T cell repertoires in COVID-19. The table came from immunoSEQ multiplex PCR; TCRdb's copy has only in-frame clones and leaves some out. The data show about 49,000 clones, 68% seen once. The material sequenced was peripheral blood. The receptors here all came from a woman in her 70s with acute or convalescent COVID-19. Each CDR3 is given with its conserved first and last residue. A D gene is named only where the DNA matches it firmly. The size field is filled for only some rows; it gives once, few, many or a size class.

j_gene | abundance | d_gene | v_gene | CDR3aa | CDR3nt
TRBJ2-1 | NA | TRBD2 | TRBV10-3 | CAISVSSGSNEQFF | TGTGCCATCAGTGTCAGTAGCGGGAGTAATGAGCAGTTCTTC
TRBJ2-3 | NA | TRBD2 | TRBV5-4 | CASSRGTSGRRDTQYF | TGTGCCAGCAGCCGAGGGACTAGCGGGAGACGAGATACGCAGTATTTT
TRBJ2-7 | once | NA | TRBV7-2 | CASSLAGGYEQYF | TGTGCCAGCAGCTTAGCAGGGGGCTACGAGCAGTACTTC
TRBJ2-7 | NA | TRBD1 | TRBV2 | CASSEARQGSSYEQYF | TGTGCCAGCAGTGAAGCTCGACAGGGGAGCTCCTACGAGCAGTACTTC
TRBJ1-2 | NA | TRBD1 | TRBV3-1/TRBV3-2 | CASSQDGQGDGYTF | TGTGCCAGCAGCCAAGACGGACAGGGCGATGGCTACACCTTC
TRBJ2-3 | NA | NA | TRBV5-5 | CASSGGRTDAMEYF | TGTGCCAGCAGCGGGGGCAGGACCGACGCAATGGAGTATTTT
TRBJ1-2 | few | TRBD1 | TRBV27 | CASSSDRNYGYTF | TGTGCCAGCAGTTCGGACAGGAACTATGGCTACACCTTC
TRBJ1-3 | once | TRBD1 | TRBV4-1 | CASSQEMEGAGTIYF | TGCGCCAGCAGCCAAGAGATGGAGGGGGCAGGCACCATATATTTT
TRBJ2-5 | NA | TRBD2 | TRBV7-3 | CASSPGGDYIETQYF | TGTGCCAGCAGCCCCGGGGGGGATTATATAGAGACCCAGTACTTC
TRBJ2-7 | many | NA | TRBV7-3 | CASSRGPKQYF | TGTGCCAGCAGCCGAGGCCCAAAACAGTACTTC
TRBJ2-6 | NA | NA | TRBV15 | CATSRDGSTGANVLTF | TGTGCCACCAGCAGAGACGGGTCGACTGGGGCCAACGTCCTGACTTTC
TRBJ1-6 | NA | NA | TRBV9 | CASSVGWSSYNSPLHF | TGTGCCAGCAGCGTAGGGTGGAGCTCCTATAATTCACCCCTCCACTTT
TRBJ1-5 | NA | TRBD1 | TRBV7-6 | CASSATGKNNQPQHF | TGTGCCAGCAGCGCGACAGGGAAGAACAATCAGCCCCAGCATTTT
TRBJ2-3 | NA | TRBD2 | TRBV5-1 | CASSLAGAGVVTDTQYF | TGCGCCAGCAGCTTGGCCGGGGCGGGGGTAGTCACAGATACGCAGTATTTT
TRBJ1-6 | NA | NA | TRBV9 | CASTPEASNNSPLHF | TGTGCCAGCACCCCTGAGGCATCAAATAATTCACCCCTCCACTTT
TRBJ2-1 | NA | TRBD2 | TRBV19 | CASSTRAGGPKDEQFF | TGTGCCAGTAGTACAAGGGCGGGGGGGCCTAAGGATGAGCAGTTCTTC
TRBJ2-2 | NA | TRBD2 | TRBV4-2 | CASSQDPSGDTGELFF | TGTGCCAGCAGCCAAGATCCGAGCGGGGACACCGGGGAGCTGTTTTTT
TRBJ2-1 | NA | TRBD2 | TRBV7-2 | CASSLLAGGYNEQFF | TGTGCCAGCAGTTTGCTAGCGGGGGGATACAATGAGCAGTTCTTC
TRBJ1-4 | NA | TRBD1 | TRBV2 | CASTRTGLSEKLFF | TGTGCCAGCACGAGGACAGGCCTTAGTGAAAAACTGTTTTTT
TRBJ2-1 | NA | TRBD1 | TRBV30 | CAWIGQGIMNEQFF | TGTGCCTGGATCGGACAGGGAATTATGAATGAGCAGTTCTTC
TRBJ1-1 | NA | NA | TRBV4-1 | CASSQVGANTEAFF | TGCGCCAGCAGCCAAGTAGGGGCGAACACTGAAGCTTTCTTT
TRBJ2-3 | few | NA | TRBV2 | CASSSQAIQGTQYF | TGTGCCAGCAGTAGCCAGGCTATTCAAGGCACGCAGTATTTT
TRBJ1-2 | NA | TRBD1 | TRBV4-2 | CASSQESTGGRGYTF | TGTGCCAGCAGCCAGGAATCGACAGGGGGTAGGGGCTACACCTTC
TRBJ2-7 | NA | NA | TRBV25-1 | CARPPHLVGLRSSYEQYF | TGTGCCAGACCCCCCCACCTCGTGGGACTTCGGAGCTCCTACGAGCAGTACTTC
TRBJ1-2 | medium-sized | NA | TRBV2 | CASRDFRYGYTF | TGTGCCAGCAGGGACTTCCGCTATGGCTACACCTTC
TRBJ1-6 | NA | NA | TRBV6-5 | CASSYTRDNWVLHF | TGTGCCAGCAGTTACACCAGGGATAATTGGGTCCTCCACTTT